The next 13 T cell receptor beta chains were all read from a single sample in a study of early T cells in non-severe SARS-CoV-2 infection. TCRdb recomputed calls from the 5' RACE reads with MiXCR, one row per CDR3 protein. The sample yields approximately 22,000 distinct CDR3 sequences, around 6% seen once. The sequencing here drew on whole blood, taken at baseline. These receptors originate from an adult who was a healthcare worker with PCR-confirmed SARS-CoV-2 infection or an uninfected control (not recorded which).

The chain employs TRBV7-9 and TRBJ1-2; tentatively, D is TRBD1 (6 bases). Per the germline V gene, CDR1 is SEHNR and CDR2 is FQNEAQ (reference sequence). Trimming took 5 bases from V and 1 from J, leaving 20 bases between them. CDR3 size: 17 residues. The CDR3 DNA reads as TGTGCCAGCAGCCCCCGGGCAGCCAGGGACATTAACTATGGCTACACCTTC. Translated: CASSPRAARDINYGYTF.

This clonotype appeared a few times. The chain carries TRBV2 and TRBJ2-7; 7 bases match TRBD1. Per germline, CDR1 SNHLY and CDR2 FYNNEI. J gave up 6 bases and V 6 bases, and 11 bases lay outside the gene matches. There are 14 residues in the CDR3. CDR3 sequence (DNA): TGTGCCAGCAGGTTCGAGACAGGGAAGGCCGAGCAGTACTTC. Translating gives CASRFETGKAEQYF.

This clonotype occurred many times. J is TRBJ2-7 and V is TRBV23-1, with a weak D call TRBD2 (6 bases). TRBV23-1 is an ORF; its function is uncertain. The CDR3 has 18 residues. V dropped 4 bases and J dropped 0 bases, with 22 bases sitting between them. The CDR3 loop is CASSLTQEGLSSSYEQYF. The DNA of the CDR3 is TGCGCCAGCAGTCTTACTCAGGAGGGACTTAGTAGCTCCTACGAGCAGTACTTC.

In its sample, this clonotype was seen a few times. This chain joins TRBV7-2 and TRBJ2-3; perhaps TRBD1 as D (6 bases). Germline-derived CDR1 and CDR2 are SGHTA and FQGNSA. This CDR3 region has 17 residues. The germline V and J ends were trimmed by 0 bases and 1 base, with 14 bases remaining between them. In DNA form, the CDR3 reads TGTGCCAGCAGCTTAGCACTACAGGGTCGAGGCACAGATACGCAGTATTTT. Residues: CASSLALQGRGTDTQYF.

This clonotype was detected only a few times. V gene TRBV18 combines with J gene TRBJ2-7; D possibly corresponds to TRBD2 (6 bases). The CDR3 runs to 15 residues. V was trimmed by 0 bases and J by 0 bases, leaving 9 bases between them. Germline CDR1 and CDR2: KGHSH and LQKENI. The CDR3 sequence is CASSPPTGASYEQYF. The CDR3 coding sequence is TGTGCCAGCTCACCACCTACGGGAGCCTCCTACGAGCAGTACTTC.

The chain carries TRBV27 and TRBJ1-1; 10 nucleotides agree with TRBD1. V was pared by 6 bases and J by 13 bases, with 8 bases of the junction left unmatched. This CDR3 contains 12 residues. Germline V CDR1 and CDR2: MNHEY, SMNVEV (reference sequence). In nucleotides, the CDR3 is TGTGCCAGCAGCTTCCGGACAGGGGGACTTTTCTTT. Amino acid sequence: CASSFRTGGLFF.

This clonotype was seen a few times. The rearrangement joins TRBV12-3 or TRBV12-4 to TRBJ2-5; TRBD2 matches 13 bases. J lost 4 bases, V lost 6 bases, and 8 bases had no gene match. This CDR3 contains 16 residues. The CDR3 DNA reads TGTGCCAGCAGCCACGGACTAGCGGGGGACGGAGAGACCCAGTACTTC. As protein: CASSHGLAGDGETQYF.

V and J are TRBV2 and TRBJ1-1; a weak D match, TRBD1 (5 bases). V lost 3 bases to trimming and J lost 5 bases, with 22 bases between them. Looked up from germline, CDR1 is SNHLY and CDR2 is FYNNEI. The length of the CDR3 is 17 residues. The CDR3 loop is CASSEWETAGGETEAFF. The CDR3 region has the DNA TGTGCCAGCAGTGAGTGGGAGACAGCCGGGGGGGAGACTGAAGCTTTCTTT.

This clonotype was found many times. V gene TRBV12-3 or TRBV12-4 combines with J gene TRBJ2-1; D gene uncertain. The V gene lost 3 bases and the J gene lost 3 bases, with 6 bases spanning the gap. This CDR3 is 13 amino acids long. The CDR3: CASSLFSYNEQFF. The CDR3, as DNA: TGTGCCAGCAGTTTGTTCAGCTACAATGAGCAGTTCTTC.

In this sample, this clonotype turned up many times. The chain employs TRBV4-3 and TRBJ2-7, with TRBD1 matching over 7 bases. V gave up 1 base and J gave up 4 bases; unmatched junction bases: 4. The CDR3 is 14 residues long. Germline lookup yields CDR1 LGHNA and CDR2 YSLEER. The CDR3 is CASSQGQGHYEQYF. The CDR3 region has the DNA TGCGCCAGCAGCCAAGGACAGGGCCATTACGAGCAGTACTTC.

V gene TRBV2 combines with J gene TRBJ2-1, with D possibly TRBD2 on 5 matching bases. CDR1 is SNHLY and CDR2 is FYNNEI in the germline V gene. The CDR3 has 12 amino acids. Trimming pared 4 bases from V and 7 bases from J, leaving 8 bases between. The CDR3, as DNA: TGTGCCAGCAGTGTTGAGGGAAATGAGCAGTTCTTC. As protein: CASSVEGNEQFF.

The gene calls are TRBV3-1 and TRBJ2-7; D is perhaps TRBD1 (6 bases). Trimming left V 8 bases short and J 3 bases short, with 11 bases between. The CDR3 is 12 amino acids. Germline CDR1 and CDR2: LGHDT and YNNKEL (reference sequence). For the CDR3, the DNA is TGTGCCAGCGCCAGGGGCAACTACGAGCAGTACTTC. Its translation: CASARGNYEQYF.

The table lists this clonotype with many counts. V usage is TRBV5-6 and J usage is TRBJ2-6; D is unclear. Germline values: CDR1 SGHDT, CDR2 YYEEEE. The V end lost 8 bases, the J end lost 3 bases, and 0 bases lay between the germline ends. CDR3 length: 10 residues. DNA for the CDR3: TGTGCCAGTGGGGCCAACGTCCTGACTTTC. Its protein product is CASGANVLTF.